One sample yielded the 24 T cell receptor beta chains listed below, sequenced in a study of control samples from healthy donors and cancer patients. Assay used: immunoSEQ multiplex PCR; TCRdb lists only in-frame clones, some missing. The top ten clones hold around 1.4% of a sample with 150,000 to 200,000 clones, around 89% of them seen once. The sample comprised blood. These TCRs come from a woman between 45 and 65 years old in good health.

J is TRBJ1-1 and V is TRBV9; D is uncertain. V was shortened by 6 bases and J by 0 bases, with 12 bases between the two germline ends. Germline assignment: CDR1 SGDLS and CDR2 YYNGEE. CDR3 length: 14 amino acids. CDR3 in amino acids: CASNPHPLNTEAFF. DNA for the CDR3: TGTGCCAGCAACCCCCACCCTTTGAACACTGAAGCTTTCTTT.

This chain links TRBV27 with TRBJ1-1; 9 bases are a match to TRBD1. There are 12 residues in the CDR3. Germline V gene sequence: CDR1 MNHEY, CDR2 SMNVEV (reference sequence). V was clipped by 9 bases and J by 4 bases; unmatched bases: 3. The CDR3 spells CASQDRGTEAFF. The CDR3, as DNA: TGTGCCAGTCAGGACAGGGGCACTGAAGCTTTCTTT.

The V and J genes are TRBV5-1 and TRBJ2-7; D is undetermined. V was trimmed by 4 bases and J by 0 bases, leaving 8 bases between them. There are 13 residues in the CDR3. The germline gives CDR1 SGHRS, CDR2 YFSETQ. The CDR3 region is CASSNTNSYEQYF. DNA of the CDR3: TGCGCCAGCAGCAATACAAACTCCTACGAGCAGTACTTC. The complete variable domain, with remaining parts taken from reference TRBV5-1 and TRBJ2-7, reads KAGVTQTPRYLIKTRGQQVTLSCSPISGHRSVSWYQQTPGQGLQFLFEYFSETQRNKGNFPGRFSGRQFSNSRSEMNVSTLELGDSALYLCASSNTNSYEQYFGPGTRLTVT.

The rearrangement links TRBV23-1 to TRBJ1-2; the D is unclear. TRBV23-1 carries the ORF label, with uncertain function. V dropped 0 bases and J dropped 7 bases, with 18 bases sitting between them. The CDR3 length is 16 residues. This CDR3 reads CASSQSSGIPPPGYTF. The CDR3 region has the DNA TGCGCCAGCAGTCAATCGTCGGGGATACCACCCCCTGGCTACACCTTC.

The rearrangement joins TRBV11-3 to TRBJ2-2; D gene ambiguous. This CDR3 is built from 15 residues. Deletions cut 5 bases from V and 1 base from J, with 11 bases between. The V gene's germline CDR1 is SGHNT and CDR2 YENEEA. CDR3 protein: CASSPHPQNTGELFF. The CDR3 DNA reads as TGTGCCAGCAGCCCCCATCCACAGAACACCGGGGAGCTGTTTTTT. The whole variable domain, filled in from reference TRBV11-3 and TRBJ2-2, reads EAGVVQSPRYKIIEKKQPVAFWCNPISGHNTLYWYLQNLGQGPELLIRYENEEAVDDSQLPKDRFSAERLKGVDSTLKIQPAELGDSAVYLCASSPHPQNTGELFFGEGSRLTVL.

In its sample, this clone was seen once. This chain links TRBV11-3 with TRBJ2-2; tentative D call: TRBD1 (6 bases). V was pared by 6 bases and J by 3 bases, with 17 bases between. The CDR3 contains 16 residues. CDR1 and CDR2 (germline): SGHNT, YENEEA. For the CDR3, the DNA is TGTGCCAGCAGTAACCCATACCAGGGGCACACCGGGGAGCTGTTTTTT. It yields the protein CASSNPYQGHTGELFF.

The chain carries TRBV28 and TRBJ2-3; D may be TRBD1 (6 bases). CDR3 length equals 17 residues. CDR1 and CDR2 (germline): MDHEN, SYDVKM. Trimming pared 5 bases from V and 0 bases from J, leaving 18 bases between. The CDR3 protein is CASSAPQGIASTDTQYF. The CDR3 DNA follows: TGTGCCAGCAGTGCCCCTCAGGGGATTGCTAGCACAGATACGCAGTATTTT.

The chain links TRBV27 to TRBJ2-2; D gene ambiguous. The germline gives CDR1 MNHEY, CDR2 SMNVEV (reference sequence). This CDR3 is built from 12 residues. V was pared by 3 bases and J by 6 bases, with 5 bases between. CDR3 coding DNA: TGTGCCAGCAGTTTTAGAGCCGGGGAGCTGTTTTTT. Translated: CASSFRAGELFF.

The chain carries TRBV28 and TRBJ1-5, with D tentatively TRBD1 (6 bases). CDR3 length equals 13 residues. Trimming pared 6 bases from V and 7 bases from J, leaving 13 bases between. CDR1 is MDHEN and CDR2 is SYDVKM in the germline V gene. In DNA form, the CDR3 reads TGTGCCAGCAGAGAACAGGGAGACCAGCCCCAGCATTTT. Translation gives CASREQGDQPQHF. Full variable domain (remainder filled in from reference TRBV28 and TRBJ1-5): DVKVTQSSRYLVKRTGEKVFLECVQDMDHENMFWYRQDPGLGLRLIYFSYDVKMKEKGDIPEGYSVSREKKERFSLILESASTNQTSMYLCASREQGDQPQHFGDGTRLSIL.

This chain joins TRBV9 and TRBJ2-1, with 10 bases fitting TRBD1. The CDR3 is made up of 19 amino acids. The germline gives CDR1 SGDLS, CDR2 YYNGEE. V was clipped by 3 bases and J by 0 bases; unmatched bases: 12. The DNA of the CDR3 is TGTGCCAGCAGCGCCCCGGACAGGGGGAAAACGAGCTCCTACAATGAGCAGTTCTTC. Residues: CASSAPDRGKTSSYNEQFF.

This clone has a single count. V and J are TRBV7-3 and TRBJ1-2; D perhaps matches TRBD1 (6 bases). This CDR3 region has 14 residues. CDR1 and CDR2 (germline): SGHTA, FQGTGA. Deletions cut 0 bases from V and 8 bases from J, with 13 bases between. In DNA form, the CDR3 reads TGTGCCAGCAGCTTAACGGGGGCACGTAGAGGCTACACCTTC. Encoded protein: CASSLTGARRGYTF.

The rearrangement joins TRBV7-9 to TRBJ1-2; 8 bases are a match to TRBD1. This CDR3 is 14 amino acids long. Germline CDR1 and CDR2: SEHNR and FQNEAQ (reference sequence). V lost 2 bases, J lost 3 bases, and 2 bases stayed unmatched. This chain's CDR3 is CASSLSGGDYGYTF. Written as DNA, the CDR3 is TGTGCCAGCAGCTTATCAGGGGGCGACTATGGCTACACCTTC.

The rearrangement uses TRBV19 and TRBJ1-5; tentatively, D is TRBD1 (6 bases). Germline V gene lookup returns CDR1 LNHDA and CDR2 SQIVND (reference sequence). This CDR3 region has 13 residues. V gave up 5 bases and J gave up 4 bases, with 9 bases separating them. The DNA of the CDR3 is TGTGCCAGTAGTTCACAGGGAAATCAGCCCCAGCATTTT. This codes for CASSSQGNQPQHF.

This clone has just one count. This chain uses TRBV7-2 with TRBJ2-2; tentatively, D is TRBD2 (7 bases). V lost 7 bases to trimming and J lost 8 bases, with 20 bases between them. Germline CDR1 reads SGHTA; CDR2 reads FQGNSA. This CDR3 is 15 amino acids long. This CDR3 is CASNYLGGPVGELFF. Here the CDR3 DNA reads TGTGCCAGCAACTACCTCGGGGGGCCCGTTGGGGAGCTGTTTTTT.

The rearrangement links TRBV7-6 to TRBJ2-3; tentatively, D is TRBD2 (6 bases). CDR3 length: 15 amino acids. V was cut by 1 base and J by 2 bases, with 10 bases left in between. Germline CDR1 and CDR2: SGHVS and FNYEAQ. For the CDR3, the DNA is TGTGCCAGCAGCTTAGGGGGACTCCCCACAGATACGCAGTATTTT. Translating gives CASSLGGLPTDTQYF.

The chain is built from TRBV20-1 and TRBJ1-5, with D maybe TRBD1 (5 bases). Germline CDR1 and CDR2: DFQATT and SNEGSKA (reference sequence). This CDR3 comprises 14 residues. V was clipped by 3 bases and J by 1 base, with 10 bases between them. The CDR3 DNA is TGCAGTGCTAGTCAGGGTTCGAGCAATCAGCCCCAGCATTTT. Translation gives CSASQGSSNQPQHF.

The chain has TRBV9 and TRBJ2-5, with D tentatively TRBD1 or TRBD2 (5 bases each). The germline V gene encodes CDR1 SGDLS and CDR2 YYNGEE. The CDR3 length is 14 residues. V was trimmed by 4 bases and J by 3 bases, leaving 13 bases between them. The CDR3 region is CASSQTGRKETQYF. DNA of the CDR3: TGTGCCAGCAGCCAGACGGGACGTAAAGAGACCCAGTACTTC.

The chain recombines TRBV20-1 with TRBJ1-4; D is undetermined. CDR1 and CDR2 from the germline V gene are DFQATT and SNEGSKA (reference sequence). This CDR3 is built from 13 residues. The ends were cut back, 3 bases at V and 7 bases at J, with 12 bases in the middle. The CDR3 region has the DNA TGCAGTGCTAGTGCACAGACGCTTGAAAAACTGTTTTTT. It translates to CSASAQTLEKLFF.

The chain carries TRBV28 and TRBJ1-1; D unclear. Trimming left V 5 bases short and J 13 bases short, with 23 bases between. There are 14 residues in the CDR3. Germline values: CDR1 MDHEN, CDR2 SYDVKM. DNA of the CDR3: TGTGCCAGCAGTATGGCTTATAATACCGCTTTTGGTTTCTTT. Amino acids: CASSMAYNTAFGFF.

The gene calls are TRBV6-5 and TRBJ2-2; TRBD1 agrees at 7 bases. V lost 6 bases, J lost 6 bases, and 4 bases stayed unmatched. Germline CDR1 and CDR2: MNHEY and SVGAGI. This CDR3 spans 13 amino acids. The CDR3 sequence: CASRRQGAGELFF. The CDR3, as DNA: TGTGCCAGCAGGAGACAGGGTGCCGGGGAGCTGTTTTTT.

The chain has TRBV5-5 and TRBJ2-7, with unresolved D. Germline assignment: CDR1 SGHKS and CDR2 YYEKEE (reference sequence). Trimming left V 5 bases short and J 3 bases short, with 9 bases between. The CDR3 totals 12 residues. CDR3 region: CASRGEVYEQYF. The CDR3 coding sequence is TGTGCCAGCAGGGGTGAAGTCTACGAGCAGTACTTC. Supplemented by reference TRBV5-5 and TRBJ2-7, the full variable domain reads DAGVTQSPTHLIKTRGQQVTLRCSPISGHKSVSWYQQVLGQGPQFIFQYYEKEERGRGNFPDRFSARQFPNYSSELNVNALLLGDSALYLCASRGEVYEQYFGPGTRLTVT.

The CDR3 DNA reads TGTGCCAGCAGTGAACATCTAGCGGGGGGACAAGAGACCCAGTACTTC. It is translated as CASSEHLAGGQETQYF. The gene calls are TRBV6-1 and TRBJ2-5, with 11 bases aligning to TRBD2. Germline CDR1 is MNHNS and CDR2 is SASEGT. The CDR3 contains 16 residues. The V gene end was trimmed by 2 bases and the J gene end by 2 bases; junction bases not matched to a gene: 4.

This rearrangement joins TRBV28 to TRBJ1-1; D is possibly TRBD1 (5 bases). Per germline, CDR1 MDHEN and CDR2 SYDVKM. This CDR3 spans 13 amino acids. V was cut by 4 bases and J by 4 bases, with 10 bases left in between. The CDR3: CASSWGEGTEAFF. The CDR3 DNA is TGTGCCAGCAGTTGGGGGGAGGGCACTGAAGCTTTCTTT.

J is TRBJ1-1 and V is TRBV30; tentative D call: TRBD1 (6 bases). CDR1 and CDR2 from the germline V gene are GTSNPN and SVGIG (reference sequence). The CDR3 has 14 residues. Deletions cut 0 bases from V and 1 base from J, with 9 bases between. This chain's CDR3 is CAWSVRTANTEAFF. The CDR3 DNA reads as TGTGCCTGGAGTGTACGGACAGCGAACACTGAAGCTTTCTTT.